This TCR beta chain was sequenced during a study of Ad26.COV2.S vaccination and SARS-CoV-2 variants. Study-wide results and limits: Spike-specific TCR breadth ran higher among vaccine recipients than placebo recipients.

Produced via immunoSEQ multiplex PCR; TCRdb's table is partial and in-frame only. The profile shows 300,000 to 400,000 clones, 88% of them singletons. Germline-derived CDR1 and CDR2 are LGHNA and YSLEER. The CDR3 has 14 amino acids. V dropped 0 bases and J dropped 6 bases, with 10 bases sitting between them. Treatment: around 19 received Ad26.COV2.S at low or high dose, single or two shots; a few received placebo; per-sample allocation not given. Day 63 after the first vaccine or placebo injection was the time point for sampling. This clone was recorded only once. As yet, its antigen is unknown. The sequence was obtained from a person between 18 and 60 years old who received the Ad26.COV2.S COVID-19 vaccine or a placebo. The starting material was peripheral blood, obtained in a trial of Ad26.COV2.S vaccine versus placebo. The rearrangement joins TRBV4-3 to TRBJ2-3; D is undetermined. The CDR3 is CASSQEGLRDTQYF. CDR3 nucleotides: TGCGCCAGCAGCCAAGAGGGTCTAAGGGATACGCAGTATTTT.